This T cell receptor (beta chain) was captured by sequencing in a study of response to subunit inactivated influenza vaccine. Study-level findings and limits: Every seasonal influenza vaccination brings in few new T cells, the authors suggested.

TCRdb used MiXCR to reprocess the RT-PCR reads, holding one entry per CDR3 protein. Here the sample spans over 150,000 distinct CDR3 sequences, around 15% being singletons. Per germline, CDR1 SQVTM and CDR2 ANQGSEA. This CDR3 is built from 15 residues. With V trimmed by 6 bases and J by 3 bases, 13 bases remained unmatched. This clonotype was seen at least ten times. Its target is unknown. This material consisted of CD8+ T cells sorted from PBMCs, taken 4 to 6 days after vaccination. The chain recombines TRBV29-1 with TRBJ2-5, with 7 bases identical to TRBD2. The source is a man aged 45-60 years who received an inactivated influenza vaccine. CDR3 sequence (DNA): TGCAGCGTCGCTTTCTCAATCCGGGGGGAAGAGACCCAGTACTTC. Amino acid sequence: CSVAFSIRGEETQYF.